This passage covers 15 T cell receptor beta chains from one sample sequenced in a study of early T cells in non-severe SARS-CoV-2 infection. TCRdb reprocessed the 5' RACE reads with MiXCR, giving one entry per CDR3 protein. The sample shows some 51,000 distinct CDR3 sequences, about 15% of them seen only once. Sequencing was performed on whole blood, taken at baseline. These receptors all stem from an adult who was a healthcare worker with PCR-confirmed SARS-CoV-2 infection or an uninfected control (not recorded which).

This clonotype was picked up many times. The chain joins TRBV7-9 to TRBJ2-1; D unclear. The CDR3 has 12 residues. Trimming took 5 bases from V and 8 from J, leaving 10 bases between them. Germline loops: CDR1 SEHNR, CDR2 FQNEAQ (reference sequence). The CDR3, as DNA: TGTGCCAGCAGCCTCACTTCCGATGAGCAGTTCTTC. It is translated as CASSLTSDEQFF.

This clonotype appeared many times. The chain has TRBV27 and TRBJ2-2; tentatively, D is TRBD1 or TRBD2 (5 bases each). Germline-derived CDR1 and CDR2 are MNHEY and SMNVEV (reference sequence). Trimming left V 5 bases short and J 4 bases short, with 14 bases between. The CDR3 spans 15 residues. Here the CDR3 DNA reads TGTGCCAGCAGTCCCCGGGACGGGATCACCGGGGAGCTGTTTTTT. It specifies CASSPRDGITGELFF.

This clonotype was detected a few times. This chain uses TRBV7-9 with TRBJ2-4; D gene uncertain. Trimming shortened V by 5 bases and J by 7 bases, and 6 bases separated the two germline ends. CDR1 is SEHNR and CDR2 is FQNEAQ in the germline V gene (reference sequence). The CDR3 consists of 11 residues. The DNA for the CDR3 is TGTGCCAGCAGCCCTGGCAACATTCAGTACTTC. It yields the protein CASSPGNIQYF.

The rearrangement uses TRBV29-1 and TRBJ1-5, with 9 nucleotides matching TRBD1. V dropped 6 bases and J dropped 2; count of bases not matched to a gene: 2. Germline-derived CDR1 and CDR2 are SQVTM and ANQGSEA. The CDR3 length is 13 residues. For the CDR3, the DNA is TGCAGCGTACAGGGGGCTGGCAATCAGCCCCAGCATTTT. This encodes CSVQGAGNQPQHF.

This clonotype has more than one count but fewer than ten. This rearrangement joins TRBV6-5 to TRBJ2-4; D is ambiguous. This CDR3 region has 13 residues. The V gene lost 6 bases and the J gene lost 7 bases, with 13 bases spanning the gap. CDR1 MNHEY and CDR2 SVGAGI come from the germline V gene. CDR3: CASRGDTRNIQYF. Here the CDR3 DNA reads TGTGCCAGCAGGGGCGACACTCGGAACATTCAGTACTTC.

The gene calls are TRBV20-1 and TRBJ2-5; D is undetermined. The germline gives CDR1 DFQATT, CDR2 SNEGSKA (reference sequence). CDR3 length equals 13 residues. Trimming left V 5 bases short and J 4 bases short, with 14 bases between. The CDR3 DNA is TGCAGTGCTGCCCCCGCCGGGTCAGAGACCCAGTACTTC. Protein: CSAAPAGSETQYF.

This clonotype was found many times. The rearrangement uses TRBV2 and TRBJ2-5, with D tentatively TRBD1 (5 bases). Between the trimmed V and J ends, which lost 2 bases and 5 bases, there was a span of 18 bases. From germline, CDR1 is SNHLY and CDR2 FYNNEI. There are 16 residues in the CDR3. In DNA form, the CDR3 reads TGTGCCAGCAGTGAACTCCCCCGGCTCGCAGGGGAGACCCAGTACTTC. Amino acid sequence: CASSELPRLAGETQYF.

The rearrangement links TRBV11-2 to TRBJ2-5; 7 bases line up with TRBD1. Germline loops: CDR1 SGHAT, CDR2 FQNNGV. The CDR3 is made up of 13 amino acids. After removal of 3 bases from V and 7 bases from J, the junction contained 5 bases not matched to a gene. The CDR3 region is CASSFDRVGTQYF. The CDR3 DNA reads as TGTGCCAGCAGCTTCGACAGGGTGGGGACCCAGTACTTC.

The gene calls are TRBV5-1 and TRBJ2-1, with D maybe TRBD2 (6 bases). V lost 2 bases and J 2 bases, leaving 11 bases between the germline ends. Germline values: CDR1 SGHRS, CDR2 YFSETQ. CDR3 size: 15 residues. CDR3 in amino acids: CASSLRGVTYNEQFF. The CDR3 bases are TGCGCCAGCAGCTTACGCGGGGTCACCTACAATGAGCAGTTCTTC.

The chain joins TRBV7-8 to TRBJ1-1; no firm D call. V was pared by 5 bases and J by 0 bases, with 16 bases between. This CDR3 comprises 16 residues. CDR1 and CDR2 from the germline V gene are SGHVS and FQNEAQ. The CDR3 DNA follows: TGTGCCAGCAGCAACGGAATAGAGCCGATGAACACTGAAGCTTTCTTT. Translating it yields CASSNGIEPMNTEAFF.

This clonotype was seen a few times. The genes are TRBV7-2 and TRBJ2-1; unclear D gene. CDR1 is SGHTA and CDR2 is FQGNSA in the germline V gene. V shed 5 bases and J shed 2 bases, with 13 bases lying between them. The CDR3 has 15 amino acids. CDR3 DNA sequence: TGTGCCAGCAGCCTCGCGGCCGGACCCTACAATGAGCAGTTCTTC. Amino acids: CASSLAAGPYNEQFF.

This clonotype occurred many times. V usage is TRBV20-1 and J usage is TRBJ2-7; a possible D gene is TRBD2 (6 bases). V was shortened by 2 bases and J by 4 bases, with 12 bases between the two germline ends. The length of the CDR3 is 13 residues. CDR1 DFQATT and CDR2 SNEGSKA come from the germline V gene (reference sequence). CDR3 DNA: TGCAGTGCTAGACTAGGACTAAATTACGAGCAGTACTTC. This gives the protein CSARLGLNYEQYF.

This clonotype has just a few counts. The V and J genes are TRBV7-9 and TRBJ2-7, with 10 positions matching TRBD2. J was trimmed by 4 bases and V by 5 bases; bases with no gene match: 8. CDR3 length equals 15 residues. Germline-derived CDR1 and CDR2 are SEHNR and FQNEAQ (reference sequence). CDR3 sequence reads: CASSQSGGAMYEQYF. CDR3 DNA: TGTGCCAGCAGCCAGAGCGGGGGGGCGATGTACGAGCAGTACTTC.

This sequence joins TRBV29-1 and TRBJ2-5; no definite D call. Per the germline V gene, CDR1 is SQVTM and CDR2 is ANQGSEA. V lost 6 bases and J lost 3, with 14 bases in between. The CDR3 spans 13 residues. The CDR3: CSVPRDWEETQYF. The CDR3 DNA sequence: TGCAGCGTCCCGCGAGATTGGGAAGAGACCCAGTACTTC.

This chain connects TRBV6-1 to TRBJ2-1, with TRBD2 matching over 11 bases. The CDR3 loop spans 16 amino acids. With V trimmed by 1 base and J by 3 bases, 2 bases remained unmatched. CDR1 is MNHNS, CDR2 SASEGT, per germline. In nucleotides, the CDR3 is TGTGCCAGCAGTGAAGAGCTAGCGGGAGGCTACAATGAGCAGTTCTTC. Amino acids: CASSEELAGGYNEQFF.